This T cell receptor (beta chain) appears in the sequencing data of a study of T cells in localized non-small cell lung cancer. Study-wide results and limits: Turning up in adjacent lung were a median roughly 62 of the top 100 tumor clones. Elevated blood T cell density was associated with longer overall survival. Tumor samples were not multi-region, leaving intratumor heterogeneity unexcluded. Uninvolved neighboring lung showed the greatest T cell clonality, exceeding tumor.

The table lists this clone with a count of one. Its cognate antigen is unknown. Using immunoSEQ multiplex PCR, the repertoire was profiled, and TCRdb retains in-frame clones only, with some absent. The repertoire holds tens of thousands of clones, with around 88% as singletons. This CDR3 has 16 residues. Trimming removed 3 bases at V and 4 bases at J, with 19 bases between. Germline V gene lookup returns CDR1 KGHSH and CDR2 LQKENI. This receptor was identified in a woman aged 40 to 75 with stage I lung adenocarcinoma. V and J are TRBV18 and TRBJ2-7; D is perhaps TRBD2 (7 bases). Specimen: peripheral blood, collected before any cancer treatment. The CDR3 spells CASSPGRGSTGYEQYF. The CDR3 DNA sequence: TGTGCCAGCTCACCGGGGAGGGGGAGTACAGGGTACGAGCAGTACTTC.